The present TCR beta chain was sequenced within a study of blood T cell repertoires in COVID-19. Generated by immunoSEQ multiplex PCR, the TCRdb table keeps only in-frame clones and is missing some. The table shows about 94,000 clones, with 80% to 85% occurring only once. CDR1 MNHEY and CDR2 SVGAGI come from the germline V gene. With V trimmed by 5 bases and J by 10 bases, 9 bases remained unmatched. The CDR3 contains 13 residues. This clone was observed a handful of times. J is TRBJ1-2 and V is TRBV6-5, with TRBD1 identical over 8 bases. The sequence was collected from a man in his fifties or sixties with acute or convalescent COVID-19. Sequencing was carried out using peripheral blood. The CDR3 loop is CASSPGQGKDYTF. The CDR3 DNA is TGTGCCAGCAGTCCTGGACAGGGCAAGGACTACACCTTC.